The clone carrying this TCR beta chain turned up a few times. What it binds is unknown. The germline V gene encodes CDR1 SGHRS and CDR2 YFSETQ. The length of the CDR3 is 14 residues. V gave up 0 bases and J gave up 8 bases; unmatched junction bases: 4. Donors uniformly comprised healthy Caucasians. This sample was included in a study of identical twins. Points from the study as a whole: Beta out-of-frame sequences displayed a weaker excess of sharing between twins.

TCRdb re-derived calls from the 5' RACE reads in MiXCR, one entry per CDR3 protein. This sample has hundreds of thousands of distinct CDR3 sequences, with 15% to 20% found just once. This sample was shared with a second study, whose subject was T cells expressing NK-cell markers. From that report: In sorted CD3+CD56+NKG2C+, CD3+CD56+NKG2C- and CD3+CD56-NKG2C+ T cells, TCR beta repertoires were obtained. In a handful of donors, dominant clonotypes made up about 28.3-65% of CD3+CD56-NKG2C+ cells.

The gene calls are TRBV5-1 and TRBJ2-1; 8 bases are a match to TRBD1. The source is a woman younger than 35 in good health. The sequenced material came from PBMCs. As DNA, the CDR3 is TGCGCCAGCAGCTTGGGGGGGACAGGTCATGAGCAGTTCTTC. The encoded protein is CASSLGGTGHEQFF. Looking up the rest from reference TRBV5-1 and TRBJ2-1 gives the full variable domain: KAGVTQTPRYLIKTRGQQVTLSCSPISGHRSVSWYQQTPGQGLQFLFEYFSETQRNKGNFPGRFSGRQFSNSRSEMNVSTLELGDSALYLCASSLGGTGHEQFFGPGTRLTVL.